The T cell receptor beta chain described here comes from a study of T cell repertoires in cytomegalovirus infection. The J segment lost 5 bases and the V segment lost 4 bases, leaving 9 bases of the junction unmatched. Germline CDR1 is SGHDT and CDR2 is YYEEEE. This CDR3 has 15 amino acids. A single record per CDR3 protein comes from TCRdb applying MiXCR to the reads. The repertoire includes hundreds of thousands of distinct CDR3 sequences, over 20% of them detected once, and 15% to 20% sits in the top ten. The source is a human donor in good health (CMV status not recorded). Some clones in this sample may be carry-over from other donors' samples. The chain combines TRBV5-6 with TRBJ2-1; 7 nucleotides match TRBD1. The sequenced sample consisted of CD8+ T cells from PBMCs. The CDR3 protein is CASSNPDRLNNEQFF. Here the CDR3 DNA reads TGTGCCAGCAGCAACCCGGACAGGTTAAACAATGAGCAGTTCTTC.